This passage covers 21 T cell receptor beta chains from one sample sequenced in a study of control samples from healthy donors and cancer patients. Method: immunoSEQ multiplex PCR; TCRdb's copy keeps in-frame clones and lacks some. The sample has 120,000 or so clones, 80% to 90% seen once. Material for sequencing was blood. The receptor set was obtained from a middle-aged man in good health.

The chain carries TRBV3-1 (or the pseudogene TRBV3-2) and TRBJ1-4; D is perhaps TRBD1 (5 bases). Trimming cost V 7 bases and J 10 bases, with 25 bases left between them. This CDR3 is 16 amino acids long. CDR1 is LGHDT, CDR2 YNNKEL, per germline (reference sequence). CDR3 coding DNA: TGTGCCAGCACCTCAAGGGGAAGTCCGGAAGTATTAAAACTGTTTTTT. The encoded protein is CASTSRGSPEVLKLFF.

CDR3 protein: CASSLRTDSGNTIYF. CDR3 DNA sequence: TGTGCCAGCAGTTTAAGGACGGACTCTGGAAACACCATATATTTT. The V call is TRBV28, the J call TRBJ1-3, with D unclear. With 2 bases removed from V and 0 bases from J, the gap between germline ends came to 8 bases. The CDR3 is made up of 15 amino acids. CDR1 MDHEN and CDR2 SYDVKM come from the germline V gene.

The rearrangement links TRBV5-1 to TRBJ1-2; possible D gene TRBD1, 6 bases. V dropped 0 bases and J dropped 4 bases, with 13 bases sitting between them. There are 15 residues in the CDR3. The germline V gene has CDR1 SGHRS and CDR2 YFSETQ. CDR3 amino acids: CASSLGGGGIYGYTF. In DNA, the CDR3 is TGCGCCAGCAGCTTGGGAGGAGGGGGAATCTATGGCTACACCTTC.

This sequence joins TRBV24-1 and TRBJ1-5, with D perhaps matching TRBD1 (5 bases). Trimming removed 5 bases at V and 6 bases at J, with 10 bases between. The CDR3 totals 13 residues. CDR1 is KGHDR and CDR2 is SFDVKD in the germline V gene. The CDR3 spells CATSVQGGQPQHF. CDR3 DNA sequence: TGTGCCACCAGTGTCCAGGGTGGTCAGCCCCAGCATTTT.

The V call is TRBV27, the J call TRBJ1-5; D ambiguous. The CDR3 spans 14 residues. The V gene lost 2 bases and the J gene lost 4 bases, with 9 bases spanning the gap. Germline V CDR1 and CDR2: MNHEY, SMNVEV (reference sequence). The DNA for the CDR3 is TGTGCCAGCAGTTTACAGCAGGCAAATCAGCCCCAGCATTTT. Protein sequence: CASSLQQANQPQHF.

This chain joins TRBV6-2 or TRBV6-3 and TRBJ2-2, with D maybe TRBD1 (5 bases). The germline V and J ends were trimmed by 5 bases and 1 base, with 14 bases remaining between them. This CDR3 contains 16 residues. CDR1 is MNHEY and CDR2 is SVGEGT in the germline V gene. The DNA for the CDR3 is TGTGCCAGCAGTACGGTGGGGCAGGGGAACACCGGGGAGCTGTTTTTT. This encodes CASSTVGQGNTGELFF.

This chain joins TRBV5-8 and TRBJ2-1, with 11 positions matching TRBD2. Trimming took 3 bases from V and 7 from J; bases not matched to a gene: 9. Germline V lookup: CDR1 SGHTS, CDR2 YDEGEE. CDR3 size: 16 residues. Written as DNA, the CDR3 is TGTGCCAGCAGCTCACCACTAGCGGGGGAAAGGAATGAGCAGTTCTTC. It encodes CASSSPLAGERNEQFF.

This clone showed up just once. The chain recombines TRBV10-2 with TRBJ1-2; D may be TRBD1 (6 bases). Per the germline V gene, CDR1 is WSHSY and CDR2 is SAAADI. V lost 5 bases and J lost 4, with 14 bases in between. CDR3 length: 14 amino acids. Written as DNA, the CDR3 is TGCGCCAGCAGTTCTGGGGGCGCTCTCTATGGCTACACCTTC. This codes for CASSSGGALYGYTF.

V usage is TRBV6-1 and J usage is TRBJ1-5; 9 nucleotides match TRBD1. Germline V gives CDR1 MNHNS, CDR2 SASEGT. Trimming cost V 4 bases and J 7 bases; bases outside gene matches: 11. The CDR3 is 16 amino acids. The CDR3 here is CASSAPTTGGEQPQHF. The CDR3 bases are TGTGCCAGCAGTGCCCCCACTACAGGGGGCGAACAGCCCCAGCATTTT.

Only a few counts were recorded for this clone. This chain uses TRBV6-5 with TRBJ1-3, with 7 positions matching TRBD1. CDR1 is MNHEY, CDR2 SVGAGI, per germline. The CDR3 is made up of 13 amino acids. Losses at the gene ends were 6 bases for V and 2 bases for J; bases not matched to a gene: 1. CDR3 bases: TGTGCCAGCAGACAGGGGACTGGAAACACCATATATTTT. Protein product: CASRQGTGNTIYF.

The genes are TRBV4-1 and TRBJ1-5; unclear D gene. Germline V gives CDR1 MGHRA, CDR2 YSYEKL. Deletions cut 4 bases from V and 0 bases from J, with 7 bases between. CDR3 length equals 14 residues. The CDR3 DNA is TGCGCCAGCAGCCCTCAATATAGCAATCAGCCCCAGCATTTT. Translation: CASSPQYSNQPQHF.

The chain's CDR3 is CSVASGTGRQPQHF. As DNA, the CDR3 is TGCAGCGTTGCTTCAGGGACGGGACGCCAGCCCCAGCATTTT. The V call is TRBV29-1, the J call TRBJ1-5; D possibly corresponds to TRBD1 (5 bases). CDR1 SQVTM and CDR2 ANQGSEA come from the germline V gene. This CDR3 is 14 amino acids long. V was clipped by 4 bases and J by 7 bases, with 17 bases between them.

The chain joins TRBV19 to TRBJ2-1, with TRBD1 matching 11 bases. The CDR3 runs 17 residues. Germline V gene data show CDR1 as LNHDA and CDR2 as SQIVND (reference sequence). Trimming at V came to 7 bases and at J to 0 bases, leaving 8 bases not matched to a gene. The CDR3 DNA reads TGTGCCAGTACCCCGGGACAGGGGGAGAGCTCCTACAATGAGCAGTTCTTC. The encoded protein is CASTPGQGESSYNEQFF.

This clone was picked up many times. The DNA of the CDR3 is TGTGCCAGTAGTATGGGCAGGGAGGCCAGCTATGGCTACACCTTC. Protein product: CASSMGREASYGYTF. The chain has TRBV19 and TRBJ1-2; perhaps TRBD1 as D (5 bases). Germline loops: CDR1 LNHDA, CDR2 SQIVND (reference sequence). V was shortened by 3 bases and J by 4 bases, with 15 bases between the two germline ends. This CDR3 is 15 amino acids long.

V and J are TRBV12-3 or TRBV12-4 and TRBJ1-6; no definite D call. There are 12 residues in the CDR3. Trimming stripped 7 bases from V and 10 bases from J, with 11 bases between. As DNA, the CDR3 is TGTGCCAGCACCCTGGCACAATCACCCCTCCACTTT. It yields the protein CASTLAQSPLHF.

The V gene is TRBV29-1, the J gene TRBJ2-7; 8 nucleotides match TRBD1. The CDR3 contains 13 residues. CDR1 is SQVTM and CDR2 is ANQGSEA in the germline V gene. The V segment lost 5 bases and the J segment 2 bases; nucleotides outside the gene matches: 5. The CDR3 is CSVNVGQAYEQYF. The CDR3 nucleotides read TGCAGCGTTAACGTGGGACAGGCCTACGAGCAGTACTTC.

CDR3 sequence: CASSSHTDTQYF. As DNA, the CDR3 is TGTGCCAGCAGCTCGCACACAGATACGCAGTATTTT. The chain is built from TRBV3-1 (or the pseudogene TRBV3-2) and TRBJ2-3; no clear D gene. Trimming cost V 5 bases and J 2 bases, with 5 bases left between them. CDR3 size: 12 residues. The germline gives CDR1 LGHDT, CDR2 YNNKEL (reference sequence).

V gene TRBV19 combines with J gene TRBJ1-5, with a possible D match to TRBD1 (6 bases). Per germline, CDR1 LNHDA and CDR2 SQIVND (reference sequence). The V end lost 7 bases, the J end lost 0 bases, and 13 bases lay between the germline ends. The CDR3 loop spans 15 amino acids. This CDR3 reads CASNVDRTSNQPQHF. CDR3 DNA: TGTGCCAGTAATGTTGACAGGACTAGCAATCAGCCCCAGCATTTT.

V and J are TRBV12-5 and TRBJ2-5, with 7 bases identical to TRBD1. This CDR3 region has 14 residues. Trimming took 7 bases from V and 5 from J; bases not matched to a gene: 10. Germline V gives CDR1 LGHNT, CDR2 FRNRAP. CDR3 sequence: CASAPEGGRETQYF. The CDR3, as DNA: TGTGCTAGTGCCCCCGAAGGGGGCCGGGAGACCCAGTACTTC.

The chain employs TRBV18 and TRBJ2-5, with 8 positions matching TRBD2. Germline CDR1 KGHSH, CDR2 LQKENI. The V gene end was trimmed by 3 bases and the J gene end by 5 bases; junction bases not matched to a gene: 20. The CDR3 runs to 19 residues. CDR3 in amino acids: CASSPTIDDDGGARETQYF. CDR3 bases: TGTGCCAGCTCACCGACGATTGATGATGACGGGGGGGCGCGGGAGACCCAGTACTTC.

This clone was counted a few times. The J gene is TRBJ2-2, the V gene TRBV29-1, with D maybe TRBD1 (7 bases). CDR3 length: 14 amino acids. Germline CDR1 and CDR2: SQVTM and ANQGSEA. The germline V and J ends were trimmed by 5 bases and 5 bases, with 15 bases remaining between them. The CDR3 is CSVQSGGGTGELFF. The CDR3 DNA follows: TGCAGCGTTCAATCAGGGGGAGGTACCGGGGAGCTGTTTTTT.